This is a list of T cell receptor beta chains from one sample in a study of T cell responses to AZD1222 COVID-19 vaccine. The data were produced by immunoSEQ multiplex PCR, yet TCRdb's version contains in-frame clones alone and is incomplete. The sample holds 60,000 to 75,000 clones, 89% seen once. Sequencing used peripheral blood, obtained 28 days after the second AZD1222 dose. The receptors derive from an adult who received the AZD1222 COVID-19 vaccine. The CDR3 runs from the conserved cysteine through the conserved F or W. A D gene is named only where the DNA matches it firmly.

TRBV7-6	TRBJ2-7	-	15	CASSLDLGGPGEQYF
TRBV7-8	TRBJ1-2	TRBD1	15	CASSLETGGSGGYTF
TRBV9	TRBJ1-1	-	14	CASSVASGGQTPFF
TRBV15	TRBJ1-4	-	12	CATSRVYEKLFF
TRBV28	TRBJ2-1	TRBD2	15	CASSGPGLATNEQFF
TRBV11-2	TRBJ1-1	-	18	CASSLGLGVFGPRTEAFF
TRBV5-1	TRBJ2-7	-	15	CASSRGLAEAYEQYF
TRBV3-1/TRBV3-2	TRBJ1-2	-	16	CASSPLNPREGDGYTF
TRBV27	TRBJ2-5	TRBD1	15	CASSRHPGQQETQYF
TRBV29-1	TRBJ2-5	-	13	CSVIRQAQETQYF
TRBV3-1/TRBV3-2	TRBJ2-7	TRBD1	14	CASSLGDRAYEQYF